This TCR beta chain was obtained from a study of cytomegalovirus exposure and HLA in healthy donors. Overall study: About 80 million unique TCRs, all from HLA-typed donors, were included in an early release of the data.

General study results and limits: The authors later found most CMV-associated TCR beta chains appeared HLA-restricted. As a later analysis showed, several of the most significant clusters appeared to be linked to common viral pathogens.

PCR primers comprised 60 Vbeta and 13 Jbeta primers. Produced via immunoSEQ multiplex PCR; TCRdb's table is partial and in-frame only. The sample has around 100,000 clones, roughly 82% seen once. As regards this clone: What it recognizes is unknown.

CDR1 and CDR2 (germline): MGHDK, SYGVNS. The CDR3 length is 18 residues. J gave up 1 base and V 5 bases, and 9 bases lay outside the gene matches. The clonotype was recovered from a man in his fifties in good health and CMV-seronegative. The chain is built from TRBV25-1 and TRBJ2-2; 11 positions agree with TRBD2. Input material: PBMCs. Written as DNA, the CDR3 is TGTGCCAGCAGTATCCCTCGTAGCGGGGGGGAGAACACCGGGGAGCTGTTTTTT. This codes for CASSIPRSGGENTGELFF.